The clone carrying this T cell receptor beta chain was picked up one time. These data are taken from a study of blood T cell repertoires in COVID-19. Study in general: T cells, B-cell-depleted T cells, or PBMCs supplied cDNA or gDNA.

TCRdb's copy holds only in-frame clones and misses some; the assay was immunoSEQ multiplex PCR. The table includes over 450,000 clones, around 90% detected once. This CDR3 is built from 16 residues. Per the germline V gene, CDR1 is MNHEY and CDR2 is SVGEGT. The trim removed 4 bases at V and 2 bases at J, leaving 11 bases unmatched. Sample: peripheral blood. This chain links TRBV6-2 or TRBV6-3 with TRBJ2-7; 7 positions agree with TRBD1. The sequence came from a woman aged 50 to 60 with COVID-19, enrolled during active disease. This CDR3 reads CASSSYPGTVAYEQYF. DNA of the CDR3: TGTGCCAGCAGTTCTTACCCCGGGACAGTAGCCTACGAGCAGTACTTC.